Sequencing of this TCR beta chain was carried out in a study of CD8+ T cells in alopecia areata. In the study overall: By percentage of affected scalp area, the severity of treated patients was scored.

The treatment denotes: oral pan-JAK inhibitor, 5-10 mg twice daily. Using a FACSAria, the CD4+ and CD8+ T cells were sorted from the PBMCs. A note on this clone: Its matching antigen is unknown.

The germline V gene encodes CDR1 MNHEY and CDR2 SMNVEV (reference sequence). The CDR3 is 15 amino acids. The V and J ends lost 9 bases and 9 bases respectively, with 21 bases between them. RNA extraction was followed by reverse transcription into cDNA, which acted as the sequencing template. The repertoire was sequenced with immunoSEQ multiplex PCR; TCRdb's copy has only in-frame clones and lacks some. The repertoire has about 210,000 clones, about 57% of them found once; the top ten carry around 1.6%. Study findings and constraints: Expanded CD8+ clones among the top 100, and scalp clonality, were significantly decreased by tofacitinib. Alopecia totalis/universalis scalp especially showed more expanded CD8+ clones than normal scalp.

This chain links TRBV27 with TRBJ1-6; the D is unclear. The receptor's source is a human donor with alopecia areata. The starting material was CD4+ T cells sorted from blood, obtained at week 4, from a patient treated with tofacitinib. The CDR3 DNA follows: TGTGCCAGTACCTTCGAGGGCGGATTATTTTCACCCCTCCACTTT. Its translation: CASTFEGGLFSPLHF.